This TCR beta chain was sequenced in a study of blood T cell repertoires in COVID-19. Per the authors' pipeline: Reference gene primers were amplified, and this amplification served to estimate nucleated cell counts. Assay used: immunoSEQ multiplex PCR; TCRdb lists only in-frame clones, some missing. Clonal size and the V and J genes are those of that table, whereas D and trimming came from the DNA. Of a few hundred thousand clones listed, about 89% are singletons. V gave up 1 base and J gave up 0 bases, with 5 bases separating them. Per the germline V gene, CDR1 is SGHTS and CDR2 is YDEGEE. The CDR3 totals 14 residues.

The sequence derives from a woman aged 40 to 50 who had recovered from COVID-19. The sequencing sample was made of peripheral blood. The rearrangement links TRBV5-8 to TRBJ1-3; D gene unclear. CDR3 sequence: CASSLRSSGNTIYF. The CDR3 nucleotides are TGTGCCAGCAGCTTGAGGAGCTCTGGAAACACCATATATTTT.